These 17 T cell receptor beta chains were sequenced from one sample in a study of CD8+CD57+ T cells in acquired aplastic anemia. Genomic DNA acted as the template from which TCR beta VDJ combination and CDR3 sequence profiling were carried out. Each CDR3 protein gets one entry after TCRdb re-called the reads with MiXCR. The sample includes around 430,000 distinct CDR3 sequences, more than 25% of them seen just once. All patients picked for sequencing had shown, by flow cytometry, an expansion of CD8+CD57+ cells. The sample consisted of sorted CD4+, CD8+, or CD8+CD57+ T cells (not recorded which) from PBMCs. These receptors were taken from a human donor with aplastic anemia.

This clonotype was detected only a few times. The chain combines TRBV5-5 with TRBJ2-7; D could derive from TRBD1 or TRBD2 (6 bases each). Germline CDR1 and CDR2: SGHKS and YYEKEE (reference sequence). V lost 1 base to trimming and J lost 4 bases, with 15 bases between them. This CDR3 region has 15 residues. In DNA form, the CDR3 reads TGTGCCAGCAGCTTGTTGGGGGGCGAAGTGTACGAGCAGTACTTC. This translates into CASSLLGGEVYEQYF.

This chain links TRBV12-3 or TRBV12-4 with TRBJ2-7; 12 bases are shared with TRBD1. The CDR3 runs 14 residues. V shed 6 bases and J 7 bases; nucleotides not matched to a gene: 7. CDR3 nucleotide sequence: TGTGCCAGCAGGGGACAGGGGGCTCCCGGGGAGCAGTACTTC. Protein: CASRGQGAPGEQYF.

The sample holds one count of this clonotype. The chain links TRBV30 to TRBJ2-7; possibly TRBD1 for D (5 bases). CDR1 GTSNPN and CDR2 SVGIG come from the germline V gene (reference sequence). This CDR3 is built from 15 residues. V gave up 2 bases and J gave up 3 bases, with 17 bases separating them. In DNA form, the CDR3 reads TGTGCCTGGAGTCCCCGAGCAGGGTTGAGCTACGAGCAGTACTTC. Its protein product is CAWSPRAGLSYEQYF.

V and J are TRBV20-1 and TRBJ1-2; 9 nucleotides line up with TRBD1. Germline CDR1 and CDR2: DFQATT and SNEGSKA (reference sequence). CDR3 size: 15 residues. The ends lost 3 bases at V and 6 bases at J; junction bases unmatched: 11. The CDR3 loop is CSASGTGRTSDGYTF. CDR3 in DNA: TGCAGTGCTAGTGGGACAGGGAGGACCAGTGATGGCTACACCTTC.

The chain employs TRBV7-2 and TRBJ2-5; the D is unclear. The CDR3 is made up of 12 amino acids. Trimming left V 1 base short and J 7 bases short, with 7 bases between. Looked up from germline, CDR1 is SGHTA and CDR2 is FQGNSA. The CDR3 region is CASSLVRATQYF. CDR3 nucleotides: TGTGCCAGCAGCTTAGTTAGAGCGACCCAGTACTTC.

A note on this clonotype: The junction and the germline gene differ at one end; a read error may be behind it. The chain is built from TRBV13 and TRBJ1-5, with a possible D match to TRBD1 (6 bases). The CDR3 covers 13 residues. The V gene's germline CDR1 is PRHDT and CDR2 FYEKMQ (reference sequence). The DNA of the CDR3 is TGTGCCAGCAGTTTAGCAGGGGCTGGGCCCCAGCATTTT. Translation: CASSLAGAGPQHF.

A few counts support this clonotype. This chain joins TRBV28 and TRBJ1-2; D gene unclear. This CDR3 is 14 amino acids long. Looked up from germline, CDR1 is MDHEN and CDR2 is SYDVKM. V was clipped by 5 bases and J by 3 bases, with 13 bases between them. The CDR3 is CASSPGPQYYGYTF. CDR3 DNA sequence: TGTGCCAGCAGTCCCGGGCCACAGTACTATGGCTACACCTTC.

Ten or more counts support this clonotype. V usage is TRBV25-1 and J usage is TRBJ1-4; 7 bases align to TRBD1. CDR3 length: 16 amino acids. Per the germline V gene, CDR1 is MGHDK and CDR2 is SYGVNS. Trimming at V came to 2 bases and at J to 5 bases, leaving 8 bases not matched to a gene. For the CDR3, the DNA is TGTGCCAGCAGTGAAGTATCAGGGGGGCAGAATGAAAAACTGTTTTTT. It translates to CASSEVSGGQNEKLFF.

The rearrangement joins TRBV10-3 to TRBJ2-7; 7 bases fit TRBD1. The CDR3 totals 13 residues. The germline V gene has CDR1 ENHRY and CDR2 SYGVKD. After removal of 10 bases from V and 2 bases from J, the junction contained 8 bases not matched to a gene. In DNA, the CDR3 is TGTGCCACGAGTAAACAGGGGCCCTACGAGCAGTACTTC. Its translation is CATSKQGPYEQYF.

For this clonotype: This could be a read error, since a much larger clone is one nucleotide away. The chain is built from TRBV5-1 and TRBJ2-7; possible D gene TRBD2, 5 bases. CDR3 length: 14 residues. Germline V CDR1 and CDR2: SGHRS, YFSETQ. Trimming took off 7 bases at V and 2 bases at J, with 16 bases between the two ends. The CDR3, as DNA: TGCGCCAGCCAAGCGGCCGCGAGCCCCTACGAGCAGTACTTC. Protein: CASQAAASPYEQYF.

The table lists this clonotype with many counts. V is TRBV15 and J is TRBJ1-5, with 7 bases lining up with TRBD1. Germline CDR1 reads LNHNV; CDR2 reads YYDKDF (reference sequence). The trim removed 0 bases at V and 7 bases at J, leaving 6 bases unmatched. The CDR3 length is 15 residues. The chain's CDR3 is CATSRDDLGGQPQHF. CDR3 nucleotides: TGTGCCACCAGCAGAGATGATTTAGGGGGCCAGCCCCAGCATTTT.

Ten or more counts support this clonotype. V is TRBV25-1 and J is TRBJ1-2; D call uncertain. The germline CDR1 and CDR2 sequences are MGHDK and SYGVNS. The V end was cut by 6 bases, the J end by 4 bases, with 15 bases between. The CDR3 spans 14 residues. CDR3 nucleotide sequence: TGTGCCAGCAGCCGGACGGAATCGCTCTATGGCTACACCTTC. It codes for CASSRTESLYGYTF.

This clonotype was counted between two and nine times. V and J are TRBV20-1 and TRBJ1-4; no firm D call. CDR1 DFQATT and CDR2 SNEGSKA come from the germline V gene (reference sequence). The germline V and J ends were trimmed by 6 bases and 7 bases, with 15 bases remaining between them. This CDR3 spans 13 amino acids. The CDR3: CSAPDVGSEKLFF. In DNA, the CDR3 is TGCAGTGCCCCGGATGTGGGGAGTGAAAAACTGTTTTTT.

Concerning this clonotype itself: One end of the junction varies from germline; a read error may be responsible. The chain links TRBV20-1 to TRBJ2-7; 8 positions agree with TRBD2. The CDR3 contains 11 residues. From germline, CDR1 is DFQATT and CDR2 SNEGSKA (reference sequence). CDR3 sequence: CSARAGVEQYF. CDR3 in DNA: TGCAGTGCCAGAGCGGGGGTCGAGCAGTACTTC.

Turning to this clonotype: A much larger clone lies a single base off, so this may be a read error. J is TRBJ1-2 and V is TRBV13, with D hard to call. The CDR3 consists of 12 residues. CDR1 and CDR2 from the germline V gene are PRHDT and FYEKMQ (reference sequence). The CDR3: CASSPRPAGCTF. The CDR3, as DNA: TGTGCCAGCAGCCCCAGACCAGCTGGCTGCACCTTC.

In its sample, this clonotype was seen many times. Here the CDR3 DNA reads TGTGCCACCAGCAGAGCGGGAGTAGGGGAGACCCAGTACTTC. Protein: CATSRAGVGETQYF. The gene calls are TRBV15 and TRBJ2-5; perhaps TRBD2 as D (6 bases). Germline assignment: CDR1 LNHNV and CDR2 YYDKDF (reference sequence). V was clipped by 1 base and J by 5 bases, with 11 bases between them. This CDR3 is 14 amino acids long. Full variable domain (rest looked up from reference TRBV15 and TRBJ2-5): DAMVIQNPRYQVTQFGKPVTLSCSQTLNHNVMYWYQQKSSQAPKLLFHYYDKDFNNEADTPDNFQSRRPNTSFCFLDIRSPGLGDTAMYLCATSRAGVGETQYFGPGTRLLVL.

This clonotype has at least ten counts. The rearrangement links TRBV29-1 to TRBJ2-7, with D tentatively TRBD1 or TRBD2 (6 bases each). Between the trimmed V and J ends, which lost 5 bases and 2 bases, there was a span of 16 bases. This CDR3 is 14 amino acids long. Germline assignment: CDR1 SQVTM and CDR2 ANQGSEA. CDR3 bases: TGCAGCGTTCAGAGGGGGGCGGGTACCTACGAGCAGTACTTC. Translation gives CSVQRGAGTYEQYF.